This T cell receptor (beta chain) was captured in a study of cytomegalovirus exposure and HLA in healthy donors. General study findings and limits: The authors assumed roughly uniform sequencing depth across donors for presence/absence analyses.

Comment on this clone: The antigen is undetermined.

PCR involved 60 Vbeta and 13 Jbeta primers. TCRdb's copy holds only in-frame clones and misses some; the assay was immunoSEQ multiplex PCR. The sample contains some 200,000 clones, 62% of which appear only once. The CDR3 totals 15 residues. Losses at the gene ends were 1 base for V and 0 bases for J; bases not matched to a gene: 1. The germline V gene encodes CDR1 SGHRS and CDR2 YFSETQ. The source is a man aged 40-50 years in good health and CMV-seronegative. The chain combines TRBV5-1 with TRBJ2-1; TRBD2 matches at 7 bases. The sequenced sample consisted of PBMCs. The CDR3 sequence: CASSLQRGSYNEQFF. The DNA of the CDR3 is TGCGCCAGCAGCTTGCAGCGGGGCTCCTACAATGAGCAGTTCTTC.